What follows is one T cell receptor (beta chain) and its context. Its antigen is not known. The sample comes from a study of OX40 agonist ivuxolimab in advanced cancers. Background on the study: Prior anti-PD-1, anti-PD-L1 or anti-CTLA-4 therapy did not bar entry, and 40% to 45% had some. Study-level findings and limits: Clonal expansion from baseline to week 6 occurred in both CD4+ and CD8+ T cells. Low levels of normalized T-cell clonal expansion also appeared in some nonresponders.

Germline CDR1 and CDR2: SGHVS and FQNEAQ. The germline V and J ends were trimmed by 5 bases and 3 bases, with 7 bases remaining between them. The CDR3 length is 12 residues. Here immunoSEQ multiplex PCR was the method, and the copy in TCRdb shows in-frame clones only, minus some. The table shows 55,000 to 80,000 clones, with 86% occurring only once. The sample here was CD4+ or CD8+ T cells sorted from blood, taken in a trial of the OX40 agonist ivuxolimab. The rearrangement uses TRBV7-8 and TRBJ2-5, with D possibly being TRBD1 (6 bases). The receptor was derived from an adult with an advanced solid tumor such as melanoma, head and neck, liver or kidney cancer. The CDR3 nucleotides read TGTGCCAGCAGCCGACAGGAAGAGACCCAGTACTTC. It translates to CASSRQEETQYF.